This TCR beta chain was obtained from a study of shared clonotypes between healthy human individuals. General study points: The diversity represented, both genetic and in exposure history, was limited by few donors. How much donors shared clonotypes was expected to be affected by sequencing depth. Sample collection involved blood only; tissue repertoires are likely different.

Worth noting for this clone: Antigen: not known.

V was shortened by 0 bases and J by 1 base, with 9 bases between the two germline ends. The germline V gene has CDR1 GTSNPN and CDR2 SVGIG (reference sequence). This CDR3 comprises 14 residues. Measured with immunoSEQ multiplex PCR; TCRdb has only the in-frame clones, and not every one. The table shows around 2,000,000 clones, with 85% to 95% occurring only once. This clonotype was obtained from a young man in good health. V and J are TRBV30 and TRBJ1-1; D is ambiguous. Sequenced: naive CD4+ T cells sorted from blood. Stated subset: CD45RA+ positively selected. The CDR3, as DNA: TGTGCCTGGAGTGTAGGCCGCCCGAACACTGAAGCTTTCTTT. As protein: CAWSVGRPNTEAFF.